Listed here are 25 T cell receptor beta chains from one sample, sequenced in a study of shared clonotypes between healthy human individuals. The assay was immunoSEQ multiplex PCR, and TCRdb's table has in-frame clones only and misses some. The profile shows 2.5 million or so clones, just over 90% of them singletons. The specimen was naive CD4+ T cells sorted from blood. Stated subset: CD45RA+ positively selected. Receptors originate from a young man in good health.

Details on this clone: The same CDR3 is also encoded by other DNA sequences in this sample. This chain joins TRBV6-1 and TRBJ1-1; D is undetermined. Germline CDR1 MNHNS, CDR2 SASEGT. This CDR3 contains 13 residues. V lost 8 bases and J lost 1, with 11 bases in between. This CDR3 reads CASSSTENTEAFF. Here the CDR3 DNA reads TGTGCCAGCTCTTCGACTGAGAACACTGAAGCTTTCTTT.

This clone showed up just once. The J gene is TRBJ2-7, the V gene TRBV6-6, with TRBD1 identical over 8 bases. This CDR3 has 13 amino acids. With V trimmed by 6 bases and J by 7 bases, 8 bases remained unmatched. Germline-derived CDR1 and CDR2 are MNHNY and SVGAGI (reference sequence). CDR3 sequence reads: CASRRQGIWEQYF. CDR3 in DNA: TGTGCCAGCAGACGACAGGGGATTTGGGAGCAGTACTTC.

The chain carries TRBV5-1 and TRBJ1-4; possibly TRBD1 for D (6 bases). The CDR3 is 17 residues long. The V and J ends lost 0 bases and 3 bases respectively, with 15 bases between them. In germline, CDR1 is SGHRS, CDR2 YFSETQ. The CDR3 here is CASSLGATGTSNEKLFF. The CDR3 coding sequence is TGCGCCAGCAGCTTGGGGGCTACAGGGACGTCTAATGAAAAACTGTTTTTT.

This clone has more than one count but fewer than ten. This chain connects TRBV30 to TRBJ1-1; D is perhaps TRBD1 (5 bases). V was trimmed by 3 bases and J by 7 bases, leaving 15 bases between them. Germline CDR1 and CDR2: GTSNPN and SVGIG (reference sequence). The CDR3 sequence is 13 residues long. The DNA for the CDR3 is TGTGCCTGGAGGGGACCCCTTTTGGGTGAAGCTTTCTTT. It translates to CAWRGPLLGEAFF.

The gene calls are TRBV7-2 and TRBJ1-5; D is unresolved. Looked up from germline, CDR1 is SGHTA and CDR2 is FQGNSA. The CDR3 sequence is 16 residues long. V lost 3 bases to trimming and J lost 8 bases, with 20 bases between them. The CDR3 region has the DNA TGTGCCAGCAGCTTCCGGATAGGGAGTCTGCTTGAGCCCCAGCATTTT. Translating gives CASSFRIGSLLEPQHF. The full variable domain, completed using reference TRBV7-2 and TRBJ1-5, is GAGVSQSPSNKVTEKGKDVELRCDPISGHTALYWYRQSLGQGLEFLIYFQGNSAPDKSGLPSDRFSAERTGGSVSTLTIQRTQQEDSAVYLCASSFRIGSLLEPQHFGDGTRLSIL.

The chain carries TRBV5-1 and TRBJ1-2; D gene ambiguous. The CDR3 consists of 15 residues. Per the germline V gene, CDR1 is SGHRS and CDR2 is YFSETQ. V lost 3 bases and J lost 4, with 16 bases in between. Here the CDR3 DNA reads TGCGCCAGCAGCTCGTGGGCCATAACTTCCTATGGCTACACCTTC. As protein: CASSSWAITSYGYTF. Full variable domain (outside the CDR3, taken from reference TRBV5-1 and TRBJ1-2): KAGVTQTPRYLIKTRGQQVTLSCSPISGHRSVSWYQQTPGQGLQFLFEYFSETQRNKGNFPGRFSGRQFSNSRSEMNVSTLELGDSALYLCASSSWAITSYGYTFGSGTRLTVV.

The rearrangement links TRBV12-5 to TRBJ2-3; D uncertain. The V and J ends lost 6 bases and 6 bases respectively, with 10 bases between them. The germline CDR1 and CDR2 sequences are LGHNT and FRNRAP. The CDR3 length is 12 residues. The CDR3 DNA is TGTGCTAGTGGCCGAGAGACTGATACGCAGTATTTT. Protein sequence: CASGRETDTQYF.

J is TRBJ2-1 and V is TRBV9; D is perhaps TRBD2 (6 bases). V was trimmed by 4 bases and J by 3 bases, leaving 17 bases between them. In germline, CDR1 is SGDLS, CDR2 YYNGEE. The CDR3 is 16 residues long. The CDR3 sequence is CASSPLGSGSYNEQFF. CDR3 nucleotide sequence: TGTGCCAGCAGCCCCCTGGGTAGCGGAAGCTACAATGAGCAGTTCTTC.

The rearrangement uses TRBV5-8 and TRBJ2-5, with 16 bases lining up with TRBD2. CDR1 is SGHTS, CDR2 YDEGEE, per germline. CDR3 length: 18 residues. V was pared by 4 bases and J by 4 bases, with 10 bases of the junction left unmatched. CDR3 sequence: CASSTGLAGGPSGETQYF. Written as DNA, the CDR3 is TGTGCCAGCAGCACGGGACTAGCGGGAGGGCCCTCGGGAGAGACCCAGTACTTC.

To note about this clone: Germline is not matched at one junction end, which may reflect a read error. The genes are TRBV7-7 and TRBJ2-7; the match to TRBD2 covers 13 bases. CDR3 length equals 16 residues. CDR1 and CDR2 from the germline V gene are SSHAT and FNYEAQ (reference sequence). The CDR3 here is CASSSDRTSGSYEQYF. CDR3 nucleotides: TGTGCTAGCAGCAGCGACCGGACTAGCGGGAGCTACGAGCAGTACTTC. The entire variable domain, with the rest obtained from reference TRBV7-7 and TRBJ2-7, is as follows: GAGVSQSPRYKVTKRGQDVTLRCDPISSHATLYWYQQALGQGPEFLTYFNYEAQPDKSGLPSDRFSAERPEGSISTLTIQRTEQRDSAMYRCASSSDRTSGSYEQYFGPGTRLTVT.

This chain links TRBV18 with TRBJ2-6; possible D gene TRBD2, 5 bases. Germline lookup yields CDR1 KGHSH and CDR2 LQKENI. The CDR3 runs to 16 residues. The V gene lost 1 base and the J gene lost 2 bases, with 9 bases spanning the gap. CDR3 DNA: TGTGCCAGCTCACCACTCCTGACTACTGGGGCCAACGTCCTGACTTTC. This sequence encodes CASSPLLTTGANVLTF.

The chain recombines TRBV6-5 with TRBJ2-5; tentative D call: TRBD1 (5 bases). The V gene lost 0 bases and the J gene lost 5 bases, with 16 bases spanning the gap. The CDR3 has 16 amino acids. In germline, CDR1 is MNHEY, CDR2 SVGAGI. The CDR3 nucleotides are TGTGCCAGCAGTTACTCAGGGCAGGGCTTTCGGGAGACCCAGTACTTC. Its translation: CASSYSGQGFRETQYF.

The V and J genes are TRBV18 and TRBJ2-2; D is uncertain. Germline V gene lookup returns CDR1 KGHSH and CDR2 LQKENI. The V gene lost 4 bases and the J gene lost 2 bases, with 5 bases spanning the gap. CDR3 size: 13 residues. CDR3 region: CASSLTNTGELFF. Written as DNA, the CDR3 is TGTGCCAGCTCACTGACAAACACCGGGGAGCTGTTTTTT.

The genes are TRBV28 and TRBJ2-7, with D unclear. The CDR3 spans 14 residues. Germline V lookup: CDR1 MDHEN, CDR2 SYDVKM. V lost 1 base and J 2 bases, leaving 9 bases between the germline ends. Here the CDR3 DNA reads TGTGCCAGCAGTTTATTGGGGATAACCTACGAGCAGTACTTC. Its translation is CASSLLGITYEQYF.

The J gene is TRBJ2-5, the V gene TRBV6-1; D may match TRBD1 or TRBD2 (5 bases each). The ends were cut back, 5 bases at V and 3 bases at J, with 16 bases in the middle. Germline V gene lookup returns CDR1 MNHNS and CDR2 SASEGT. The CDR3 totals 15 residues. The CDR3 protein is CASSSPRGREETQYF. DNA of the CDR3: TGTGCCAGCAGTTCCCCGAGGGGAAGGGAAGAGACCCAGTACTTC.

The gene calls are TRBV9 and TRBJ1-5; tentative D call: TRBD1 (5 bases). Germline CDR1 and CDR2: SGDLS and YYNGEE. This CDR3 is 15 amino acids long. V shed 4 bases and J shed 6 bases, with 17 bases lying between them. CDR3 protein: CASSPGGSEGQPQHF. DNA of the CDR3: TGTGCCAGCAGCCCCGGGGGGTCAGAGGGTCAGCCCCAGCATTTT.

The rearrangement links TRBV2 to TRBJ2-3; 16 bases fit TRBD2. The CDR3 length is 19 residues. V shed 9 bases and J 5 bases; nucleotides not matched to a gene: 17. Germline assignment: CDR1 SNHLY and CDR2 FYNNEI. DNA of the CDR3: TGTGCCAGTACTTTTGCCGGGACTAGCGGGGGGGCCAGGGTAGATACGCAGTATTTT. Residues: CASTFAGTSGGARVDTQYF.

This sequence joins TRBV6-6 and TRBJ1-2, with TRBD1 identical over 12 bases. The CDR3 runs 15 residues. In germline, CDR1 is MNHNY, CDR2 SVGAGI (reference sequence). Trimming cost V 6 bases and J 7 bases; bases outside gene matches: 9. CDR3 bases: TGTGCCAGCAGCAGCCCGGGACAGGGGGCAGGTGGCTACACCTTC. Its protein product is CASSSPGQGAGGYTF.

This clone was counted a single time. CDR3 nucleotide sequence: TGTGCCAGCAGCGTCAGGACAGGCGACGGCACCGGGGAGCTGTTTTTT. It specifies CASSVRTGDGTGELFF. The chain employs TRBV11-2 and TRBJ2-2; TRBD1 matches at 7 bases. Per germline, CDR1 SGHAT and CDR2 FQNNGV. The CDR3 covers 16 residues. J lost 4 bases, V lost 5 bases, and 10 bases had no gene match.

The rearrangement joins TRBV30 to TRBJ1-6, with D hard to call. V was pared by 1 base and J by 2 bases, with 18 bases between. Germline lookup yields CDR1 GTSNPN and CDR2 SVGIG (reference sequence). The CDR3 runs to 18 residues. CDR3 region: CAWSGQRTAAPYNSPLHF. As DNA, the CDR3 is TGTGCCTGGAGTGGCCAACGAACAGCAGCCCCCTATAATTCACCCCTCCACTTT.

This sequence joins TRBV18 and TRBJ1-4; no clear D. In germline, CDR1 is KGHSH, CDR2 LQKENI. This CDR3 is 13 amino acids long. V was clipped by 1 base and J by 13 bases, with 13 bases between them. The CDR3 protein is CASSPQKSWGLFF. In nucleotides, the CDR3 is TGTGCCAGCTCACCACAAAAATCGTGGGGACTGTTTTTT.

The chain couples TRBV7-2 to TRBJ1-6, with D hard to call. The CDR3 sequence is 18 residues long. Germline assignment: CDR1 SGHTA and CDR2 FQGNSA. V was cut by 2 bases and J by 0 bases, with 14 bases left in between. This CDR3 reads CASSLSGGPSSYNSPLHF. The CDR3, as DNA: TGTGCCAGCAGCTTATCAGGCGGGCCAAGCTCCTATAATTCACCCCTCCACTTT.

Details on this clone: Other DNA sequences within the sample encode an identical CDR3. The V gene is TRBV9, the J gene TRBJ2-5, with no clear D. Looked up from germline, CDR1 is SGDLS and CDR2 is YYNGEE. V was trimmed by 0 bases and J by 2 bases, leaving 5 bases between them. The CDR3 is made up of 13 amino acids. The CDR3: CASSVGNQETQYF. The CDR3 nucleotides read TGTGCCAGCAGCGTAGGCAATCAAGAGACCCAGTACTTC. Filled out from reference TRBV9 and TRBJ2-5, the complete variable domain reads DSGVTQTPKHLITATGQRVTLRCSPRSGDLSVYWYQQSLDQGLQFLIQYYNGEERAKGNILERFSAQQFPDLHSELNLSSLELGDSALYFCASSVGNQETQYFGPGTRLLVL.

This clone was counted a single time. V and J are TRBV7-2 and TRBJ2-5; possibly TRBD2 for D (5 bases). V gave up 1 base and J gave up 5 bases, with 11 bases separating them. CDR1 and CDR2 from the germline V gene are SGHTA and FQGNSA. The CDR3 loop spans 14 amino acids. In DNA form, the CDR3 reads TGTGCCAGCAGCTTAGGTGGGAGTCTTGAGACCCAGTACTTC. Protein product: CASSLGGSLETQYF. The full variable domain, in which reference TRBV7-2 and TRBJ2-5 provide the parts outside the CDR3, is GAGVSQSPSNKVTEKGKDVELRCDPISGHTALYWYRQSLGQGLEFLIYFQGNSAPDKSGLPSDRFSAERTGGSVSTLTIQRTQQEDSAVYLCASSLGGSLETQYFGPGTRLLVL.

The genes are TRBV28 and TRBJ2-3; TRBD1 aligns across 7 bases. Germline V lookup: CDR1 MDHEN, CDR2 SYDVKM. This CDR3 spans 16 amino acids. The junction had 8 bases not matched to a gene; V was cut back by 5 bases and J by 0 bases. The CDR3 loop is CASSGQESYSTDTQYF. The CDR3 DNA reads TGTGCCAGCAGTGGACAGGAATCCTATAGCACAGATACGCAGTATTTT.